The 24 T cell receptor beta chains presented below share a single source sample, sequenced in a study of blood T cell repertoires in COVID-19. Measured with immunoSEQ multiplex PCR; TCRdb has only the in-frame clones, and not every one. The sample holds approximately 130,000 clones, around nine tenths seen once. Sequencing used peripheral blood. These receptors originate from a man over 45 with acute or convalescent COVID-19.

The CDR3 DNA follows: TGTGCCAGCAGCTTAGCGGGCCTTGAGACCCAGTACTTC. As protein: CASSLAGLETQYF. The chain has TRBV7-9 and TRBJ2-5; D is uncertain. This CDR3 spans 13 amino acids. The V end was cut by 0 bases, the J end by 5 bases, with 7 bases between. Germline assignment: CDR1 SEHNR and CDR2 FQNEAQ (reference sequence).

The chain joins TRBV7-9 to TRBJ1-2; D is unresolved. The CDR3 loop spans 15 amino acids. V lost 1 base to trimming and J lost 2 bases, with 11 bases between them. The germline gives CDR1 SEHNR, CDR2 FQNEAQ (reference sequence). As DNA, the CDR3 is TGTGCCAGCAGCTTAGATAATCCCCCCAACTATGGCTACACCTTC. Amino acids: CASSLDNPPNYGYTF.

The chain joins TRBV7-2 to TRBJ2-7; D gene uncertain. The germline CDR1 and CDR2 sequences are SGHTA and FQGNSA. This CDR3 has 12 amino acids. Trimming took off 1 base at V and 5 bases at J, with 6 bases between the two ends. The CDR3, as DNA: TGTGCCAGCAGCTTAGACGGAGACGAGCAGTACTTC. This codes for CASSLDGDEQYF.

The genes are TRBV18 and TRBJ2-1; D is unresolved. The CDR3 is made up of 14 amino acids. V lost 1 base and J lost 7, with 11 bases in between. Germline CDR1 reads KGHSH; CDR2 reads LQKENI. The CDR3 is CASSPLLIRNEQFF. The CDR3 bases are TGTGCCAGCTCACCACTTTTAATCCGGAATGAGCAGTTCTTC.

This chain uses TRBV15 with TRBJ1-2; D not certain. Germline lookup yields CDR1 LNHNV and CDR2 YYDKDF (reference sequence). The CDR3 is made up of 14 amino acids. V was pared by 0 bases and J by 8 bases, with 13 bases between. Written as DNA, the CDR3 is TGTGCCACCAGCAGAGATAGCACTGCCTGGGGCTACACCTTC. Translated, it gives CATSRDSTAWGYTF.

This chain uses TRBV4-3 with TRBJ2-2, with 8 bases lining up with TRBD2. Germline V gives CDR1 LGHNA, CDR2 YSLEER. The CDR3 totals 17 residues. V gave up 0 bases and J gave up 6 bases; unmatched junction bases: 9. This chain's CDR3 is CASSQDLAGGNPGELFF. The CDR3 nucleotides are TGCGCCAGCAGCCAAGATCTGGCGGGAGGTAATCCCGGGGAGCTGTTTTTT.

This clone was seen only a few times. The chain carries TRBV5-1 and TRBJ2-2; D remains unclear. V dropped 6 bases and J dropped 6 bases, with 9 bases sitting between them. CDR1 SGHRS and CDR2 YFSETQ come from the germline V gene. This CDR3 is built from 12 residues. The CDR3 loop reads CASTLPPGELFF. Here the CDR3 DNA reads TGCGCCAGCACCCTACCACCCGGGGAGCTGTTTTTT.

J is TRBJ2-3 and V is TRBV3-1 (or the pseudogene TRBV3-2); 13 positions agree with TRBD2. CDR3 length: 14 residues. Trimming cost V 10 bases and J 2 bases; bases outside gene matches: 3. The germline V gene encodes CDR1 LGHDT and CDR2 YNNKEL (reference sequence). The CDR3 coding sequence is TGTGCCACAGGACTAGCGGGAGCCACAGATACGCAGTATTTT. Translating gives CATGLAGATDTQYF.

The V gene is TRBV27, the J gene TRBJ2-2, with 7 bases lining up with TRBD2. Germline CDR1 is MNHEY and CDR2 is SMNVEV (reference sequence). V lost 2 bases to trimming and J lost 4 bases; unmatched junction nucleotides: 4. This CDR3 has 15 amino acids. DNA for the CDR3: TGTGCCAGCAGTTTAGTGGGAGGGGCCACCGGGGAGCTGTTTTTT. This translates into CASSLVGGATGELFF.

The chain recombines TRBV9 with TRBJ2-3; 12 nucleotides agree with TRBD2. The trim removed 0 bases at V and 2 bases at J, leaving 4 bases unmatched. There are 17 residues in the CDR3. CDR1 is SGDLS, CDR2 YYNGEE, per germline. In DNA, the CDR3 is TGTGCCAGCAGCGTAGAGGCTAGCGGGAGGGTCACAGATACGCAGTATTTT. Its translation: CASSVEASGRVTDTQYF.

The chain recombines TRBV5-6 with TRBJ2-2, with TRBD2 matching over 14 bases. There are 17 residues in the CDR3. V was clipped by 6 bases and J by 5 bases; unmatched bases: 9. Germline V CDR1 and CDR2: SGHDT, YYEEEE. The CDR3 loop reads CASTKRGLAGGTGELFF. The CDR3 DNA reads as TGTGCCAGCACCAAACGAGGACTAGCGGGAGGAACCGGGGAGCTGTTTTTT.

The V gene is TRBV5-1, the J gene TRBJ2-2; tentative D call: TRBD1 (5 bases). This CDR3 region has 14 residues. Germline V gene lookup returns CDR1 SGHRS and CDR2 YFSETQ. With 3 bases removed from V and 5 bases from J, the gap between germline ends came to 11 bases. CDR3 sequence reads: CASSSTSGTGELFF. The CDR3 DNA is TGCGCCAGCAGCTCAACATCAGGGACCGGGGAGCTGTTTTTT. Drawing the rest from reference TRBV5-1 and TRBJ2-2, the complete variable domain is KAGVTQTPRYLIKTRGQQVTLSCSPISGHRSVSWYQQTPGQGLQFLFEYFSETQRNKGNFPGRFSGRQFSNSRSEMNVSTLELGDSALYLCASSSTSGTGELFFGEGSRLTVL.

The chain uses TRBV5-3 and TRBJ2-7; 9 bases are a match to TRBD1. TRBV5-3 is an ORF, with its function uncertain. The CDR3 extends over 16 amino acids. Trimming removed 2 bases from V and 6 bases from J; junction bases left unmatched: 12. This CDR3 is CARSFKLGQGNFEQYF. The CDR3 coding sequence is TGTGCCAGAAGCTTCAAACTGGGACAGGGAAATTTCGAGCAGTACTTC.

In its sample, this clone was seen once. The V call is TRBV25-1, the J call TRBJ2-3, with TRBD1 as a possible D gene (5 bases). Per germline, CDR1 MGHDK and CDR2 SYGVNS. The CDR3 is 13 residues long. Trimming shortened V by 5 bases and J by 4 bases, and 10 bases separated the two germline ends. The CDR3: CASSPRGADTQYF. The CDR3 DNA is TGTGCCAGCAGTCCAAGGGGTGCAGATACGCAGTATTTT.

This sequence joins TRBV24-1 and TRBJ2-7; tentative D call: TRBD1 (5 bases). CDR1 is KGHDR and CDR2 is SFDVKD in the germline V gene. The ends were cut back, 5 bases at V and 1 base at J, with 8 bases in the middle. CDR3 size: 13 residues. As DNA, the CDR3 is TGTGCCACCAGTGCGCCAGGGTCCTACGAGCAGTACTTC. Protein sequence: CATSAPGSYEQYF.

This chain connects TRBV10-3 to TRBJ2-7; the match to TRBD1 covers 8 bases. The germline gives CDR1 ENHRY, CDR2 SYGVKD. The CDR3 contains 13 residues. J gave up 6 bases and V 4 bases, and 5 bases lay outside the gene matches. The CDR3 is CAISGDRSGEQYF. CDR3 nucleotides: TGTGCCATCAGTGGGGACAGGTCTGGCGAGCAGTACTTC.

This chain links TRBV24-1 with TRBJ2-2, with D possibly TRBD1 on 6 matching bases. The CDR3 has 13 residues. The V end was cut by 7 bases, the J end by 4 bases, with 9 bases between. The germline gives CDR1 KGHDR, CDR2 SFDVKD. In DNA, the CDR3 is TGTGCCACCAGGGCAGGGGTCACCGGGGAGCTGTTTTTT. This encodes CATRAGVTGELFF.

The rearrangement links TRBV11-3 to TRBJ2-7, with TRBD2 identical over 8 bases. CDR3 size: 13 residues. With 8 bases clipped from V and 1 base from J, the junction kept 4 bases outside the gene matches. Germline values: CDR1 SGHNT, CDR2 YENEEA. The CDR3 spells CASSREASYEQYF. DNA of the CDR3: TGTGCCAGCTCGCGGGAGGCTTCCTACGAGCAGTACTTC.

This clone has just one count. The chain links TRBV21-1 to TRBJ2-4; no check of the table's D call, TRBD1, against the DNA was made. TRBV21-1 is deemed a pseudogene. The CDR3 is 15 residues long. CDR3 DNA sequence: TGTGCCAGCAGCAAAGGTCCCCGCCAGGGAAACATTCAGTACTTC. Translated: CASSKGPRQGNIQYF.

The V and J genes are TRBV4-1 and TRBJ1-2; TRBD1 is a possible D gene (5 bases). The V and J ends lost 1 base and 6 bases respectively, with 15 bases between them. The CDR3 extends over 15 amino acids. CDR1 is MGHRA and CDR2 is YSYEKL in the germline V gene. The CDR3 sequence is CASSQVSGRANGYTF. The CDR3 DNA is TGCGCCAGCAGCCAAGTCTCGGGCAGGGCTAATGGCTACACCTTC.

The V gene is TRBV12-5, the J gene TRBJ1-1; the match to TRBD1 covers 12 bases. With V trimmed by 5 bases and J by 10 bases, 8 bases remained unmatched. The CDR3 extends over 14 amino acids. Germline-derived CDR1 and CDR2 are LGHNT and FRNRAP. The DNA of the CDR3 is TGTGCTAGTGGTCCGCCGGGACAGGGGGCAAGAGCTTTCTTT. Protein sequence: CASGPPGQGARAFF. The entire variable domain, with the rest obtained from reference TRBV12-5 and TRBJ1-1, is as follows: DARVTQTPRHKVTEMGQEVTMRCQPILGHNTVFWYRQTMMQGLELLAYFRNRAPLDDSGMPKDRFSAEMPDATLATLKIQPSEPRDSAVYFCASGPPGQGARAFFGQGTRLTVV.

This clone has a handful of counts. The chain combines TRBV6-5 with TRBJ2-2, with D hard to call. The germline V gene encodes CDR1 MNHEY and CDR2 SVGAGI. The V gene lost 7 bases and the J gene lost 0 bases, with 6 bases spanning the gap. The CDR3 loop spans 13 amino acids. The CDR3 DNA sequence: TGTGCCAGCAATGCAGCGAACACCGGGGAGCTGTTTTTT. Translated: CASNAANTGELFF.

This chain uses TRBV7-9 with TRBJ2-7, with 7 positions matching TRBD1. CDR1 and CDR2 from the germline V gene are SEHNR and FQNEAQ (reference sequence). The CDR3 runs 13 residues. V lost 5 bases, J lost 5 bases, and 6 bases stayed unmatched. The CDR3 nucleotides are TGTGCCAGCAGCCCACGACAGGGAGACGAGCAGTACTTC. This sequence encodes CASSPRQGDEQYF.

The chain joins TRBV9 to TRBJ1-1; maybe TRBD1 (6 bases). Trimming shortened V by 0 bases and J by 12 bases, and 15 bases separated the two germline ends. Germline V gene lookup returns CDR1 SGDLS and CDR2 YYNGEE. The CDR3 sequence is 13 residues long. CDR3 in amino acids: CASSVAPTGKSFF. The CDR3 nucleotides read TGTGCCAGCAGCGTAGCCCCAACAGGGAAGTCTTTCTTT.